Presented here are 5 T cell receptor beta chains from one specimen sequenced in a study of blood T cells in healthy people across ages. Next came a second PCR, run for 7 to 11 cycles, which used a sample-barcoded 5' primer along with a J-beta primer mix. TCRdb reprocessed the 5' RACE reads with MiXCR, giving one entry per CDR3 protein. The table records roughly 800,000 distinct CDR3 sequences, nearly 60% of them present only once. Sequencing was done on a sample of blood. The origin of the receptors is a man in his thirties or forties in good health.

The V gene is TRBV6-1, the J gene TRBJ2-7; D may be TRBD1 (6 bases). The CDR3 length is 16 residues. Germline V CDR1 and CDR2: MNHNS, SASEGT. V shed 2 bases and J shed 5 bases, with 19 bases lying between them. The CDR3: CASSEIVTGLGDEQYF. DNA of the CDR3: TGTGCCAGCAGTGAAATAGTTACAGGGTTGGGCGACGAGCAGTACTTC.

Ten or more counts support this clonotype. The CDR3 loop is CASSTQVPFYEQYF. Here the CDR3 DNA reads TGTGCCAGCAGTACCCAGGTCCCCTTTTACGAGCAGTACTTC. The V gene is TRBV28, the J gene TRBJ2-7, with D unresolved. This CDR3 spans 14 amino acids. CDR1 and CDR2 (germline): MDHEN, SYDVKM. V gave up 5 bases and J gave up 4 bases, with 15 bases separating them.

The V and J genes are TRBV10-2 and TRBJ2-5; a weak D match, TRBD2 (6 bases). CDR3 length equals 14 residues. CDR1 WSHSY and CDR2 SAAADI come from the germline V gene. The V gene lost 6 bases and the J gene lost 8 bases, with 19 bases spanning the gap. CDR3 loop: CASSGDSGDYTQYF. The CDR3 DNA sequence: TGCGCCAGCAGCGGGGACTCCGGTGATTATACCCAGTACTTC.

This clonotype was observed a few times. The V call is TRBV6-5, the J call TRBJ2-7, with D maybe TRBD2 (5 bases). Deletions cut 4 bases from V and 0 bases from J, with 16 bases between. Germline V gives CDR1 MNHEY, CDR2 SVGAGI. The CDR3 is made up of 16 amino acids. The CDR3 coding sequence is TGTGCCAGCAGTTCCCCCCTCGCGGGTGGCTCCTACGAGCAGTACTTC. This sequence encodes CASSSPLAGGSYEQYF.

The rearrangement links TRBV20-1 to TRBJ1-5; TRBD1 might be the D (6 bases). This CDR3 has 12 residues. The germline V gene has CDR1 DFQATT and CDR2 SNEGSKA (reference sequence). V lost 6 bases to trimming and J lost 0 bases, with 6 bases between them. The CDR3 nucleotides read TGCAGTGCAGGGGGTAGCAATCAGCCCCAGCATTTT. Translating gives CSAGGSNQPQHF.